This T cell receptor beta chain is drawn from a study of control samples from healthy donors and cancer patients. The V end lost 2 bases, the J end lost 3 bases, and 7 bases lay between the germline ends. CDR3 size: 13 residues. Measured with immunoSEQ multiplex PCR; TCRdb has only the in-frame clones, and not every one. Of around 100,000 clones listed, about 90% are singletons. The V call is TRBV12-3 or TRBV12-4, the J call TRBJ1-1; the D gene is possibly TRBD1 (6 bases). The source of this sequence is a woman aged 50 to 60 in good health. The sequenced sample was blood. The CDR3 spells CASSLRGDTEAFF. CDR3 bases: TGTGCCAGCAGTTTAAGGGGGGACACTGAAGCTTTCTTT.